The present entry profiles one T cell receptor beta chain with its context. Its antigen remains unknown. These data are taken from a study of T cell repertoires in cytomegalovirus infection. Study details: From public TCR beta signatures came an indication of both CMV infection and matching HLA type.

TCRdb redid the calling of the reads with MiXCR, one entry per CDR3 protein. The profile shows about 310,000 distinct CDR3 sequences, roughly 25% of them singletons. Overall study results and limits: HLA-C-restricted TCR beta clonotypes specific for CMV led the ex vivo response. Summed frequency of public TCR beta families distinguished CMV carriers with the relevant HLA.

V shed 3 bases and J 3 bases; nucleotides not matched to a gene: 7. Germline V gives CDR1 DFQATT, CDR2 SNEGSKA (reference sequence). The CDR3 spans 14 residues. The starting material was cultured PBMCs, obtained from culture after CMV antigen stimulation. The receptor was derived from a human donor in good health (CMV status not recorded). Some clones in this sample may be carry-over from other donors' samples. This chain uses TRBV20-1 with TRBJ2-7; 8 positions agree with TRBD1. The CDR3 DNA is TGCAGTGCTAGTGAAGGACAGGGCCACTACGAGCAGTACTTC. Its protein is CSASEGQGHYEQYF.